This TCR beta chain was sequenced for a study of blood T cell repertoires in COVID-19 (dated by TCRdb to about 2020). Background on the whole study: Samples covering the acute and convalescent phases of COVID-19 were provided by collaborators in the United States, Italy and Spain. The prospective study material was composed of cDNA or gDNA derived from T cells, B-cell-depleted T cells, or PBMCs. Deeply sampled blood TCRbeta repertoires from subjects exposed to, actively infected with, or recovered from COVID-19 were included in the dataset. The repertoires were released in a freely available public database intended as a resource for research on the immune response to SARS-CoV-2. The samples were drawn from two sources: the first 160 participants of the ongoing ImmuneRACE study, and 1,000 to 1,500 subjects contributed by 6 global collaborators. The sample metadata nearly always contained a de-identified subject ID, COVID-19 status, age in years and sex. Where HLA class I and class II types were available, the types were taken from metadata supplied by the sample provider, not from assay-based typing.

TCRbeta CDR3 regions were amplified from genomic DNA by means of the immunoSEQ Assay, a bias-controlled multiplex PCR. Per the authors' processing: Within the assay, amplification of reference gene primers was used to estimate how many nucleated cells each sample contained. To quantify the absolute abundance of each unique TCRbeta CDR3 rearrangement, sequence reads were collapsed and filtered. Productive Simpson clonality was computed per sample as the square root of Simpson's diversity index over productive rearrangements. Imported from immuneACCESS, the table was reduced by TCRdb to in-frame sequences with V and J called. These copies leave out some clones; in studies compared against another copy, an unresolved V gene accounts for under half, and the cause of the remainder is not known. The V and J calls and clone size come from that table; D and trimming were worked out from the DNA. This sample gives about 67,000 clones in total; around 90% of them show up just once. The leading ten clones occupy around 20% of the sample.

For this clone: Its antigen specificity is not known. The record has no base qualities; no much larger clone is one base away.

The CDR3 sequence holds 17 residues, the cysteine and phenylalanine included. The read is trimmed to its CDR3 DNA, 51 bases read in frame from base 1. The germline V gene yields KGHSH for CDR1 and LQKENI for CDR2. V loses 0 bases of germline sequence and J loses 2 bases, and the interval between the two ends is 11 bases. General study outcomes and caveats: The quantity of clinical and demographic metadata differed by source and by participant and was supplied without curation.

Collaborating institutions collected whole blood in K2EDTA tubes following their own protocols. For TCRbeta analysis, collaborator samples were shipped as frozen whole blood, as isolated PBMCs, or as DNA extracted from either sample type. The rearrangement combines TRBV18 with TRBJ2-6; the D gene is not confidently resolved. Material: peripheral blood. This TCR came from a woman of 80 years or more with acute or convalescent COVID-19. This receptor has the CDR3 CASSPPRRLAGANVLTF. The DNA is as follows: TGTGCCAGCTCACCACCTCGCAGGTTGGCTGGGGCCAACGTCCTGACTTTC.